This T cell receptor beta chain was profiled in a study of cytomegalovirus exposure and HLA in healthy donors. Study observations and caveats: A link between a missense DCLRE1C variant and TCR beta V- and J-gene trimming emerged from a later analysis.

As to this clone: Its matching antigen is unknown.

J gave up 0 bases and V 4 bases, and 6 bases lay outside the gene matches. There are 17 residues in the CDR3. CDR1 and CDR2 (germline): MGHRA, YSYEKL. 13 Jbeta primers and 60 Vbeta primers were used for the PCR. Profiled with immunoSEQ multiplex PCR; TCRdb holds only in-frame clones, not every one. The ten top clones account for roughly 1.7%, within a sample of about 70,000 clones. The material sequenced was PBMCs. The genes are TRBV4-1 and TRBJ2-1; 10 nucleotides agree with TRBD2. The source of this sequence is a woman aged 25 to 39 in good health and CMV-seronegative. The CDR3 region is CASSPGLAAHSYNEQFF. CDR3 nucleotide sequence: TGCGCCAGCAGCCCCGGACTAGCGGCCCACTCCTACAATGAGCAGTTCTTC.